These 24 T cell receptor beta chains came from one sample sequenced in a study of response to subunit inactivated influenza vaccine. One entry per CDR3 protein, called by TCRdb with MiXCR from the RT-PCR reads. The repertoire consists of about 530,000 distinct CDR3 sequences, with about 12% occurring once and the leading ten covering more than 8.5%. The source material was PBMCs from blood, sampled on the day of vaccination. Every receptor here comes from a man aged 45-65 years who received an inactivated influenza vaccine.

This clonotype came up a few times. Here the CDR3 reads CSARPMDVETQYF. DNA for the CDR3: TGCAGTGCTAGACCTATGGATGTAGAGACCCAGTACTTC. J is TRBJ2-5 and V is TRBV20-1; D unresolved. Trimming left V 2 bases short and J 4 bases short, with 11 bases between. Germline V lookup: CDR1 DFQATT, CDR2 SNEGSKA (reference sequence). This CDR3 has 13 amino acids.

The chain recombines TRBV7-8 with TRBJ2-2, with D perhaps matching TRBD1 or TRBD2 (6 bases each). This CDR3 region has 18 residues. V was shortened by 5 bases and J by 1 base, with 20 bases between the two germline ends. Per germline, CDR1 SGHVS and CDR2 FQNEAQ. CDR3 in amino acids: CASSASLRGALNTGELFF. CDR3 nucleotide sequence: TGTGCCAGCAGCGCCTCGCTGAGGGGGGCTCTGAACACCGGGGAGCTGTTTTTT.

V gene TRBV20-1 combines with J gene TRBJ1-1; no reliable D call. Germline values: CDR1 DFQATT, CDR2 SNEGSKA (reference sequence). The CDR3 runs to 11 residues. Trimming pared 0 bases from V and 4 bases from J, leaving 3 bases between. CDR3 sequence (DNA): TGCAGTGCTAGAGATCCCACTGAAGCTTTCTTT. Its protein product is CSARDPTEAFF.

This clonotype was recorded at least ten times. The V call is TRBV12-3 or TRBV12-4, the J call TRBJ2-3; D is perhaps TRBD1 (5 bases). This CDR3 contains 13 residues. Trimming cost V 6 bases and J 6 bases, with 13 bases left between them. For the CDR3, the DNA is TGTGCCAGCAGCGTAGGACAAACCGATACGCAGTATTTT. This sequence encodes CASSVGQTDTQYF.

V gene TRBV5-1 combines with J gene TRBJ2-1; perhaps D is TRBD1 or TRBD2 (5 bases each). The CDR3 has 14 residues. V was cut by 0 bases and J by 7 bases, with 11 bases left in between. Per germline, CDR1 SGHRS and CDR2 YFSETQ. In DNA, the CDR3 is TGCGCCAGCAGCTTGGGACAGACTATGAATGAGCAGTTCTTC. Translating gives CASSLGQTMNEQFF.

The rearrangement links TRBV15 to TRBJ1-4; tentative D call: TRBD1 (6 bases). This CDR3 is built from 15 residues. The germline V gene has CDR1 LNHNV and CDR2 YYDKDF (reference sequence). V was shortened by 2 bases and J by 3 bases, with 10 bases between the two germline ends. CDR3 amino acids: CATSRRQAPNEKLFF. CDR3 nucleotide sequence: TGTGCCACCAGCAGACGACAGGCTCCTAATGAAAAACTGTTTTTT. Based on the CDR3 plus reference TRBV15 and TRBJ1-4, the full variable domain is DAMVIQNPRYQVTQFGKPVTLSCSQTLNHNVMYWYQQKSSQAPKLLFHYYDKDFNNEADTPDNFQSRRPNTSFCFLDIRSPGLGDTAMYLCATSRRQAPNEKLFFGSGTQLSVL.

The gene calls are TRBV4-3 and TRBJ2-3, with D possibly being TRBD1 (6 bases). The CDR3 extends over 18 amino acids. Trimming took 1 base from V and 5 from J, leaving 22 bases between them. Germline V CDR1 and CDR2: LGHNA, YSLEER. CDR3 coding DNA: TGCGCCAGCAGCCAAGTTTGGTCCGCTAAGGGGGTCGTAGATACGCAGTATTTT. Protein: CASSQVWSAKGVVDTQYF.

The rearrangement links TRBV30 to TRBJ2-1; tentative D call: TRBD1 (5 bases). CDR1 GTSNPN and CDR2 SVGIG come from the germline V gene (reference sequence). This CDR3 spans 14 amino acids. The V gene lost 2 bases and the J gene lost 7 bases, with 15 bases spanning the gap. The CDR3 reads CAWSLALPGNEQFF. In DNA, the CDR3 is TGTGCCTGGAGTCTCGCCTTGCCAGGGAATGAGCAGTTCTTC.

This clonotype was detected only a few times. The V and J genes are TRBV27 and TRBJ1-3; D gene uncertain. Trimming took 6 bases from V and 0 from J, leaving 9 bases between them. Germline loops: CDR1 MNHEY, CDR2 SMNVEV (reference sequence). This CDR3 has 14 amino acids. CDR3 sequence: CASSRTYSGNTIYF. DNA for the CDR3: TGTGCCAGCAGCCGTACATACTCTGGAAACACCATATATTTT.

The CDR3: CASRTIRTGANTGELFF. CDR3 DNA sequence: TGTGCCAGCAGAACAATCCGGACAGGGGCGAACACCGGGGAGCTGTTTTTT. The chain combines TRBV11-2 with TRBJ2-2; 9 bases are shared with TRBD1. Germline assignment: CDR1 SGHAT and CDR2 FQNNGV. V shed 6 bases, J shed 0 bases, and the junction held 8 bases outside the gene matches. The CDR3 length is 17 residues. Full variable domain (outside the CDR3, taken from reference TRBV11-2 and TRBJ2-2): EAGVAQSPRYKIIEKRQSVAFWCNPISGHATLYWYQQILGQGPKLLIQFQNNGVVDDSQLPKDRFSAERLKGVDSTLKIQPAKLEDSAVYLCASRTIRTGANTGELFFGEGSRLTVL.

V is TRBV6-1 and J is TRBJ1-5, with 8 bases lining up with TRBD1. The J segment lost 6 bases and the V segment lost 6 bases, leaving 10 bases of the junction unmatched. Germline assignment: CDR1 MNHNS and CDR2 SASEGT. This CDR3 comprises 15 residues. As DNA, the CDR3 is TGTGCCAGCAGGGCCCGGCAGGGGGCTGTTCAGCCCCAGCATTTT. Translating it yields CASRARQGAVQPQHF.

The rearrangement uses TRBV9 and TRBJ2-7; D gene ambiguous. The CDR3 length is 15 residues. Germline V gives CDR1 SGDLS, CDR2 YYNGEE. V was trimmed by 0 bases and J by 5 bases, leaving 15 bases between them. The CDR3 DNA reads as TGTGCCAGCAGCGTAGGGGTAGACCGAGGAAACGAGCAGTACTTC. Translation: CASSVGVDRGNEQYF.

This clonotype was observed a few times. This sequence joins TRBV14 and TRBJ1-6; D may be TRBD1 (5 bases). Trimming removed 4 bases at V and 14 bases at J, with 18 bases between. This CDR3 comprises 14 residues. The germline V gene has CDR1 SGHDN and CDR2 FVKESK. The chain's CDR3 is CASSPTENGASLHF. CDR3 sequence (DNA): TGTGCCAGCAGCCCAACCGAAAATGGGGCATCCCTCCACTTT. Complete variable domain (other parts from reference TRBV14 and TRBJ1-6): EAGVTQFPSHSVIEKGQTVTLRCDPISGHDNLYWYRRVMGKEIKFLLHFVKESKQDESGMPNNRFLAERTGGTYSTLKVQPAELEDSGVYFCASSPTENGASLHFGNGTRLTVT.

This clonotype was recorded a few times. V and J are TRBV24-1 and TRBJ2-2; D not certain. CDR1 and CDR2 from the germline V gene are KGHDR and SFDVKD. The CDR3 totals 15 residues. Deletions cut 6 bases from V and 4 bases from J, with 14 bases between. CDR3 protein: CATSLGAPTTGELFF. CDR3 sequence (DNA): TGTGCCACCAGTCTTGGCGCCCCAACCACCGGGGAGCTGTTTTTT.

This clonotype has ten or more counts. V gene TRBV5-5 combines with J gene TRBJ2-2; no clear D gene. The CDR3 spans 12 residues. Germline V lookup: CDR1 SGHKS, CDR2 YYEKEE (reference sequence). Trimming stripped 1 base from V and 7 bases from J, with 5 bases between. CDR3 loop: CASSLLDGELFF. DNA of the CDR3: TGTGCCAGCAGCTTGCTTGACGGGGAGCTGTTTTTT.

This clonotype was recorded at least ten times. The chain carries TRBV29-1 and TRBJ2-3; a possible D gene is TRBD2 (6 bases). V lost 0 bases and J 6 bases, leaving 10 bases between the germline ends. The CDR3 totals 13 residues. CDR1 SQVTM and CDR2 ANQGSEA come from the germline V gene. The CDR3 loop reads CSVEDGRRDTQYF. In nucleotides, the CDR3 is TGCAGCGTTGAAGATGGGAGGCGTGATACGCAGTATTTT.

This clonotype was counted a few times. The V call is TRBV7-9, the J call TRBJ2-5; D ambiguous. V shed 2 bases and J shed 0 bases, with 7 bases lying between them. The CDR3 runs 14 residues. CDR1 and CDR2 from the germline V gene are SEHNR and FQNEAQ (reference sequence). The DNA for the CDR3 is TGTGCCAGCAGCTTAACGCTATACCAAGAGACCCAGTACTTC. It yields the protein CASSLTLYQETQYF.

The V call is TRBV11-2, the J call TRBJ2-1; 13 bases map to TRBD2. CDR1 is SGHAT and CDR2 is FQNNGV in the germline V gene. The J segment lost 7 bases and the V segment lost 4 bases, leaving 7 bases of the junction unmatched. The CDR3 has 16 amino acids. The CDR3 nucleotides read TGTGCCAGCAGCTCGGGGACTAGCGGGAAGGGGAATGAGCAGTTCTTC. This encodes CASSSGTSGKGNEQFF. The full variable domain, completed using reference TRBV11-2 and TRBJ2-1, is EAGVAQSPRYKIIEKRQSVAFWCNPISGHATLYWYQQILGQGPKLLIQFQNNGVVDDSQLPKDRFSAERLKGVDSTLKIQPAKLEDSAVYLCASSSGTSGKGNEQFFGPGTRLTVL.

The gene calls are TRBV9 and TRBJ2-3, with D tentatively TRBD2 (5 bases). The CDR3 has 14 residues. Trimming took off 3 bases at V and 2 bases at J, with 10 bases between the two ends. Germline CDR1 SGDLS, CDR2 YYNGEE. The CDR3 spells CASSEDSPTDTQYF. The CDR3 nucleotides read TGTGCCAGCAGCGAGGACTCTCCCACAGATACGCAGTATTTT.

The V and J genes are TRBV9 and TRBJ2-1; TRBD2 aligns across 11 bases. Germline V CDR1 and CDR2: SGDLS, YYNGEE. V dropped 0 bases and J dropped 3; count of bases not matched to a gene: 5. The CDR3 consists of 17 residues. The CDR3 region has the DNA TGTGCCAGCAGCGTAGATACTAGCGGGGGCCTCTACAATGAGCAGTTCTTC. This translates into CASSVDTSGGLYNEQFF.

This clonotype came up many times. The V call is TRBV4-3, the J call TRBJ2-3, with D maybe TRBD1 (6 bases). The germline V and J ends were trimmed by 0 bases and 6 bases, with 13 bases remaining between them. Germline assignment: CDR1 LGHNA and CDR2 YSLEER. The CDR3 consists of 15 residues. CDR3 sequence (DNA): TGCGCCAGCAGCCAAGACGGCAGGGACACGGATACGCAGTATTTT. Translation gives CASSQDGRDTDTQYF.

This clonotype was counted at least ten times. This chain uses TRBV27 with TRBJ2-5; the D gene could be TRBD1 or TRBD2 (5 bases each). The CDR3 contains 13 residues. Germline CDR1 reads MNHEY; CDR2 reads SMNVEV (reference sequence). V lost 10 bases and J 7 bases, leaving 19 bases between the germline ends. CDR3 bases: TGTGCCACTGCACTATATTGGGGGTGGACCCAGTACTTC. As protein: CATALYWGWTQYF.

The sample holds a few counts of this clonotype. The CDR3 nucleotides read TGCAGTGCTAGAGGGCTAGCGGGAACCAGCCAAGAGACCCAGTACTTC. Translation: CSARGLAGTSQETQYF. This rearrangement joins TRBV20-1 to TRBJ2-5, with TRBD2 matching 9 bases. Trimming cost V 1 base and J 1 base; bases outside gene matches: 7. The germline gives CDR1 DFQATT, CDR2 SNEGSKA (reference sequence). The CDR3 contains 16 residues.

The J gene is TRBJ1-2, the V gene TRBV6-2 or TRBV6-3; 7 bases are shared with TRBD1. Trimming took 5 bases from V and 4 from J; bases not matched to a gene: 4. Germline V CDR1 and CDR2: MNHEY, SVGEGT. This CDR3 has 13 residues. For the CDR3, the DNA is TGTGCCAGCAGTGCGACAGGGTTCTATGGCTACACCTTC. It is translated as CASSATGFYGYTF.